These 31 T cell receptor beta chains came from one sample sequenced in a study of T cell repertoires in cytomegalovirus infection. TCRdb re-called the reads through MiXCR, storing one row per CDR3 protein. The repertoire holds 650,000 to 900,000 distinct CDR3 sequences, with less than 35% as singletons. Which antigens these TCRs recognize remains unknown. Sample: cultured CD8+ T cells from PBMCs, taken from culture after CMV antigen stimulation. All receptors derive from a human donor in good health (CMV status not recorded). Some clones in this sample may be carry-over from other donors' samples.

The CDR3 reads CASSPDRMTSLPDTQYF. CDR3 coding DNA: TGTGCCAGCTCACCAGATCGAATGACTAGCTTACCAGATACGCAGTATTTT. The rearrangement uses TRBV18 and TRBJ2-3; 7 bases match TRBD2. The CDR3 has 17 amino acids. V lost 2 bases, J lost 4 bases, and 12 bases stayed unmatched. Looked up from germline, CDR1 is KGHSH and CDR2 is LQKENI. The full variable domain, with the rest looked up from reference TRBV18 and TRBJ2-3, is NAGVMQNPRHLVRRRGQEARLRCSPMKGHSHVYWYRQLPEEGLKFMVYLQKENIIDESGMPKERFSAEFPKEGPSILRIQQVVRGDSAAYFCASSPDRMTSLPDTQYFGPGTRLTVL.

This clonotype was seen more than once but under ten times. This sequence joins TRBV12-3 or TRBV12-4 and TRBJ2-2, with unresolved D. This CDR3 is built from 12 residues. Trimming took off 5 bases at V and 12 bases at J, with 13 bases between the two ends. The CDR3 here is CASSQGQWKLFF. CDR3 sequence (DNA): TGTGCCAGCAGTCAAGGGCAGTGGAAGCTGTTTTTT.

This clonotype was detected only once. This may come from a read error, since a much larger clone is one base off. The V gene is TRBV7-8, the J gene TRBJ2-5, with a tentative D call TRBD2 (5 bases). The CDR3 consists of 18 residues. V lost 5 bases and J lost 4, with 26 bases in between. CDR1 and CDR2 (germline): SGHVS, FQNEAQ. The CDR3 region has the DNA TGTGCCAGCAGCGTATTAAAACAGACGCGGTCTGCGGGAGAGACCCAGTACTTC. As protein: CASSVLKQTRSAGETQYF.

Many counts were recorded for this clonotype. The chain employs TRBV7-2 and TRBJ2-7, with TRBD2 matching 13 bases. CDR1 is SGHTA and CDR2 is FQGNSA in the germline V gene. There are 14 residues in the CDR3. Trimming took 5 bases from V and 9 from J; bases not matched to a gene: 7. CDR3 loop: CASSPLAGGELQYV. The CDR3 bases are TGTGCCAGCAGCCCACTAGCGGGGGGGGAACTGCAGTACGTC.

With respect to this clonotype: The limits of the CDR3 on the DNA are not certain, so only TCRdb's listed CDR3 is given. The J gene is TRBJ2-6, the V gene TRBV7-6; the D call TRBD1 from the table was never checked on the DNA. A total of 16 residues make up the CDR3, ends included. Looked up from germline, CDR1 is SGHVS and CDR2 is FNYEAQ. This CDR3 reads CATVAGVSSGANVLTF.

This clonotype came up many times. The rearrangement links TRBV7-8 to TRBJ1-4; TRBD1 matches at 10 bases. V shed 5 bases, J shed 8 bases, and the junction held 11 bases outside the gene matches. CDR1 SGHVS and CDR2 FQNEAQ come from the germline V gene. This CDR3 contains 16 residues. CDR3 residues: CASSPLTGTGDEKLFF. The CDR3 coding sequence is TGTGCCAGCAGCCCTTTGACCGGGACAGGGGACGAAAAACTGTTTTTT.

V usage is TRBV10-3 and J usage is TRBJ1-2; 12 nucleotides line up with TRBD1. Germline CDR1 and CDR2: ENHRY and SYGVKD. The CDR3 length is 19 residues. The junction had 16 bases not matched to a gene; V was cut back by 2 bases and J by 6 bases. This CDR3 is CAISEIVPGQGAVLHGYTF. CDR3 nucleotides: TGTGCCATCAGTGAGATTGTCCCGGGACAGGGGGCGGTTCTCCATGGCTACACCTTC.

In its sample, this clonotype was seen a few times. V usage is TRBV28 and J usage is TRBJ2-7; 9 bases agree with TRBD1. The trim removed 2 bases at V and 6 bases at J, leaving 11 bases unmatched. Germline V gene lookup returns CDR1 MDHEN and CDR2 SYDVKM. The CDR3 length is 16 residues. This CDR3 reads CASSLAPPGQGAEQYV. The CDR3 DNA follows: TGTGCCAGCAGTTTAGCCCCTCCGGGACAGGGTGCCGAGCAGTACGTC.

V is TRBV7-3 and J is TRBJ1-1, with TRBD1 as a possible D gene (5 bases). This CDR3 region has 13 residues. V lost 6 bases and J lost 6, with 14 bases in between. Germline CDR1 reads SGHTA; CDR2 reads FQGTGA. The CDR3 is CASRFPTGPEAFF. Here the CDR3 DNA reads TGTGCCAGCAGGTTTCCAACAGGACCTGAAGCTTTCTTT.

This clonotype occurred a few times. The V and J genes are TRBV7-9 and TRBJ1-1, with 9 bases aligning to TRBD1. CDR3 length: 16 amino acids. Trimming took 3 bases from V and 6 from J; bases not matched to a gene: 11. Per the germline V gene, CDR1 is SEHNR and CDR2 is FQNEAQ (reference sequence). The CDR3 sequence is CASSFSSGQGISEAFF. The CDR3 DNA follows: TGTGCCAGCAGCTTCTCTTCGGGACAGGGTATATCTGAAGCTTTCTTT.

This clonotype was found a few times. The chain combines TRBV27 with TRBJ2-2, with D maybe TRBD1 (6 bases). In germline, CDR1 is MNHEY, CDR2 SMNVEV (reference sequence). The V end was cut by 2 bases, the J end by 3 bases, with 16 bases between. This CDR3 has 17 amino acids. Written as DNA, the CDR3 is TGTGCCAGCAGTTTAAGGCAGGGGATCCAATACACCGGGGAGCTGTTTTTT. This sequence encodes CASSLRQGIQYTGELFF.

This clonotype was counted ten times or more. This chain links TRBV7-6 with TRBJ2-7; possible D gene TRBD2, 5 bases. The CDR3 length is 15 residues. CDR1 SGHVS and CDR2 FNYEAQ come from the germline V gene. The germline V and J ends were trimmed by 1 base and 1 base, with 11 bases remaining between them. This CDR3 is CASSLDLAPSYEQYF. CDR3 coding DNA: TGTGCCAGCAGCTTAGACTTAGCGCCTTCCTACGAGCAGTACTTC.

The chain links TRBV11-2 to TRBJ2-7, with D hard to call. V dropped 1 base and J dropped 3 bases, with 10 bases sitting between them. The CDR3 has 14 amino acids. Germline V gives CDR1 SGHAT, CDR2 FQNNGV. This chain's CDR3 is CASSLGSQHYEQYV. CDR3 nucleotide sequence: TGTGCCAGCAGCTTAGGGTCCCAGCACTACGAGCAGTACGTC.

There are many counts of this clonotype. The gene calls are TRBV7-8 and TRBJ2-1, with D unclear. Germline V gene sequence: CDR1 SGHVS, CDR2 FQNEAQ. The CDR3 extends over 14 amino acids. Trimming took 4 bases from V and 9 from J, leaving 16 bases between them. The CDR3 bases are TGTGCCAGCAGCTCCGAGCGAGGCCCCAGTGAGCAGTTCTTC. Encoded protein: CASSSERGPSEQFF.

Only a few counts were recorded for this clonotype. CDR3 sequence reads: CASSFWGQTYQETQYF. CDR3 in DNA: TGTGCCAGCAGCTTTTGGGGACAGACGTACCAAGAGACCCAGTACTTC. The V call is TRBV7-2, the J call TRBJ2-5; 7 bases are shared with TRBD1. With V trimmed by 3 bases and J by 0 bases, 7 bases remained unmatched. The CDR3 runs 16 residues. Germline CDR1 reads SGHTA; CDR2 reads FQGNSA.

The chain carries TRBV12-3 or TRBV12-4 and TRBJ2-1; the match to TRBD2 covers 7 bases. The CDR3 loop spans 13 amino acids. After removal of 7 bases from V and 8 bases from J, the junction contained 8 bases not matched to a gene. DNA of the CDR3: TGTGCCAGCACCGCAGCGGGGAGGGATGAGCAGTTCTTC. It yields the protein CASTAAGRDEQFF.

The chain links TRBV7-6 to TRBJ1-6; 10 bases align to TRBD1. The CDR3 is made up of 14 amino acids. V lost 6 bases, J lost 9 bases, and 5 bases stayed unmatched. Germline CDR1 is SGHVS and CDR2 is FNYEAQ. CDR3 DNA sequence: TGTGCCAGCAGGCCTCGGGACAGGGGTTCACCCCTCCACTTT. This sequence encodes CASRPRDRGSPLHF. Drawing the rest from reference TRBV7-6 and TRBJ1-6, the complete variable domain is GAGVSQSPRYKVTKRGQDVALRCDPISGHVSLYWYRQALGQGPEFLTYFNYEAQQDKSGLPNDRFSAERPEGSISTLTIQRTEQRDSAMYRCASRPRDRGSPLHFGNGTRLTVT.

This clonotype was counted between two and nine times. CDR3 protein: CASKGAPSNYGYTF. In nucleotides, the CDR3 is TGTGCCAGCAAGGGCGCGCCATCTAACTATGGCTACACCTTC. The chain has TRBV12-3 or TRBV12-4 and TRBJ1-2; D ambiguous. CDR3 length equals 14 residues. V lost 7 bases to trimming and J lost 0 bases, with 12 bases between them.

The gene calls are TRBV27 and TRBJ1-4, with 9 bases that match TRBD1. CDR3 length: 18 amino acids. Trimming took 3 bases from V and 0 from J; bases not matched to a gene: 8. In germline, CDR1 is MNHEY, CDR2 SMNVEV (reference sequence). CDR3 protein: CASSFTGQGIATNEKLFF. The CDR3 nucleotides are TGTGCCAGCAGTTTTACGGGACAGGGAATAGCAACTAATGAAAAACTGTTTTTT.

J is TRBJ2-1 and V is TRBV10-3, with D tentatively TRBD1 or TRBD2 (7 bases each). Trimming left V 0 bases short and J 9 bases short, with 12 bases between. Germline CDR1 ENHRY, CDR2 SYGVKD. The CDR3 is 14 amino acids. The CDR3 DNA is TGTGCCATCAGTGAGTCGGGAGGGGGCATTGAGCAGTTCTTC. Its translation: CAISESGGGIEQFF.

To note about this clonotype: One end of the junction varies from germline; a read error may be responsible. The CDR3 region has the DNA TGTGCCAACAGCTTAGAGACAGGGGTGAACAATGAGCAGTTCTTC. Encoded protein: CANSLETGVNNEQFF. V and J are TRBV11-3 and TRBJ2-1; 8 bases map to TRBD1. The CDR3 spans 15 residues. From germline, CDR1 is SGHNT and CDR2 YENEEA.

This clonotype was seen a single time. CDR3 loop: CASSYPFGTGGGVTDTQYF. The CDR3 DNA sequence: TGTGCCAGCAGCTACCCTTTTGGGACAGGGGGCGGCGTCACAGATACGCAGTATTTT. The V gene is TRBV5-6, the J gene TRBJ2-3; 12 nucleotides align to TRBD1. V was clipped by 3 bases and J by 2 bases; unmatched bases: 13. The CDR3 length is 19 residues. In germline, CDR1 is SGHDT, CDR2 YYEEEE.

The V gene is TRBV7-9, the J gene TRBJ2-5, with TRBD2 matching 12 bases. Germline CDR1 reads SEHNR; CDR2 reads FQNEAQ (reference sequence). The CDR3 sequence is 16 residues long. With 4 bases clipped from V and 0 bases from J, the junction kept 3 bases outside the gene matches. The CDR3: CASSWTSGADQETQYF. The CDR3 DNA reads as TGTGCCAGCAGCTGGACTAGCGGGGCCGACCAAGAGACCCAGTACTTC.

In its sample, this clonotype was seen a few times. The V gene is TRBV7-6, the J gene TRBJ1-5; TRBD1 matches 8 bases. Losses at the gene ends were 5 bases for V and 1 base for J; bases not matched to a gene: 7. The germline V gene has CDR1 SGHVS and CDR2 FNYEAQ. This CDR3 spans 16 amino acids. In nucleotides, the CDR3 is TGTGCCAGCAGCCCAGCAGGGGGCTGGAGCAATCAGCCCCAGCATTTT. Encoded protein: CASSPAGGWSNQPQHF.

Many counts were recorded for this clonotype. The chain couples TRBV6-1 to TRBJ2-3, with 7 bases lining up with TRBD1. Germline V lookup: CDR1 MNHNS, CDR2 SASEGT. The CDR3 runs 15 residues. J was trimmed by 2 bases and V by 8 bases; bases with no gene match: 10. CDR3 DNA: TGTGCCAGCGCCGGCCGGGACAGCTACACAGATACGCAGTATTTT. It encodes CASAGRDSYTDTQYF.

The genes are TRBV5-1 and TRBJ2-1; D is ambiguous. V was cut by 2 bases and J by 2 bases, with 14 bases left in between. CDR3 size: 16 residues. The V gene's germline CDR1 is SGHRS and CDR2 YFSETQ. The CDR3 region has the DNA TGCGCCAGCAGCTTCGCCTTAGCCGTCCCCTACAATGAGCAGTTCTTC. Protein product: CASSFALAVPYNEQFF.

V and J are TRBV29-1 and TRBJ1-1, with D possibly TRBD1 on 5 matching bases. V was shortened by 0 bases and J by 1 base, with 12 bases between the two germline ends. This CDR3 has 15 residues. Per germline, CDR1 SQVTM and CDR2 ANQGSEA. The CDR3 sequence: CSVEDSRDGNTEAFF. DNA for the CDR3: TGCAGCGTTGAAGATTCTCGGGACGGGAACACTGAAGCTTTCTTT.

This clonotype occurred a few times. The CDR3 is CASSLAGTSEQYV. The CDR3 region has the DNA TGTGCCAGCAGCTTAGCCGGGACATCCGAGCAGTACGTC. The chain recombines TRBV7-2 with TRBJ2-7; D may be TRBD1 (6 bases). Deletions cut 0 bases from V and 6 bases from J, with 9 bases between. CDR3 length: 13 residues. The germline gives CDR1 SGHTA, CDR2 FQGNSA.

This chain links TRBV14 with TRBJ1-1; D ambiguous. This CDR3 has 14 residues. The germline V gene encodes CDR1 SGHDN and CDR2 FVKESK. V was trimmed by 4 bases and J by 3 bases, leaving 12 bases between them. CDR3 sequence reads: CASSPFWLDTEAFF. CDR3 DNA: TGTGCCAGCAGCCCCTTCTGGCTGGACACTGAAGCTTTCTTT.

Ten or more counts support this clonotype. DNA of the CDR3: TGTGCCAGCAGGTCCAGGCACTCTGGAAACACCATATATTTT. It encodes CASRSRHSGNTIYF. The V and J genes are TRBV28 and TRBJ1-3, with D uncertain. CDR3 length equals 14 residues. The V end lost 6 bases, the J end lost 0 bases, and 9 bases lay between the germline ends. Germline CDR1 and CDR2: MDHEN and SYDVKM.

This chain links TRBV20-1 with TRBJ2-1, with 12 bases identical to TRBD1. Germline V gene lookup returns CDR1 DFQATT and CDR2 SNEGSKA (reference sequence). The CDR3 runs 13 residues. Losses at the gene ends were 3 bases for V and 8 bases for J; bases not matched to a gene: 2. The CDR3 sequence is CSARGQGADEQFF. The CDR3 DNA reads TGCAGTGCTAGGGGACAGGGGGCGGATGAGCAGTTCTTC.